This T cell receptor beta chain came from a study of T cell responses to AZD1222 COVID-19 vaccine. The count of this clone is one. Data came from immunoSEQ multiplex PCR; TCRdb stores just in-frame clones and leaves some out. In the table there are fewer than 150,000 clones, roughly 90% of which are singletons. This CDR3 contains 13 residues. V lost 3 bases, J lost 2 bases, and 10 bases lay in between. The V gene's germline CDR1 is SQVTM and CDR2 ANQGSEA. Sequences were derived from peripheral blood, sampled 28 days after the second AZD1222 dose. The chain joins TRBV29-1 to TRBJ1-1, with D hard to call. This sequence was found in an adult who received the AZD1222 COVID-19 vaccine. The CDR3: CSVEVQTNTEAFF. The CDR3 nucleotides read TGCAGCGTTGAGGTCCAAACCAACACTGAAGCTTTCTTT.